This T cell receptor beta chain appears in the sequencing data of a study of control samples from healthy donors and cancer patients. Assay: immunoSEQ multiplex PCR; the TCRdb copy retains only in-frame clones and omits some. The sample includes about 150,000 clones, 90% to 95% of them seen just once. This clone was observed a single time. The CDR3 is 15 amino acids. Trimming pared 3 bases from V and 1 base from J, leaving 15 bases between. Germline CDR1 DFQATT, CDR2 SNEGSKA (reference sequence). This sequence joins TRBV20-1 and TRBJ2-5; D is possibly TRBD1 (5 bases). This receptor was obtained from a man between 18 and 35 years old in good health. Material: blood. CDR3 nucleotides: TGCAGTGCTAGTCGCTTGGGGCAGAGCCAAGAGACCCAGTACTTC. Protein: CSASRLGQSQETQYF.